These 30 T cell receptor beta chains originate from one sample sequenced in a study of shared clonotypes between healthy human individuals. Sequencing was performed with immunoSEQ multiplex PCR; in TCRdb, only in-frame clones are kept and a portion is missing. This repertoire shows over 2 million clones, 80% to 95% found once; its top ten account for 0.37%. The specimen sequenced was naive CD4+ T cells from PBMCs. Subset given: CD45RA+ positively selected. These TCRs come from a man aged 18 to 29 in good health. Some clones in this sample may be carry-over from other donors' samples.

CDR3 protein: CASSITGRRWGYTF. CDR3 bases: TGTGCCAGCAGCATAACAGGACGGCGCTGGGGCTACACCTTC. V gene TRBV7-9 combines with J gene TRBJ1-2, with D perhaps TRBD1 (5 bases). The germline V gene has CDR1 SEHNR and CDR2 FQNEAQ (reference sequence). V was clipped by 5 bases and J by 8 bases, with 18 bases between them. The CDR3 is 14 amino acids. Complete variable domain (other parts from reference TRBV7-9 and TRBJ1-2): DTGVSQNPRHKITKRGQNVTFRCDPISEHNRLYWYRQTLGQGPEFLTYFQNEAQLEKSRLLSDRFSAERPKGSFSTLEIQRTEQGDSAMYLCASSITGRRWGYTFGSGTRLTVV.

About this clone itself: This same CDR3 is encoded by further DNA sequences in the sample. The CDR3 coding sequence is TGTGCCAGCAGTGAGGGACGGAGCTCTGGAAACACCATATATTTT. Its translation is CASSEGRSSGNTIYF. This chain links TRBV6-1 with TRBJ1-3, with D possibly being TRBD1 (5 bases). The CDR3 totals 15 residues. V dropped 3 bases and J dropped 0 bases, with 9 bases sitting between them. The germline V gene has CDR1 MNHNS and CDR2 SASEGT.

The chain employs TRBV20-1 and TRBJ1-6; D ambiguous. CDR3 length equals 11 residues. CDR1 DFQATT and CDR2 SNEGSKA come from the germline V gene (reference sequence). The V and J ends lost 6 bases and 6 bases respectively, with 6 bases between them. Here the CDR3 reads CSAATNSPLHF. CDR3 in DNA: TGCAGTGCGGCGACTAATTCACCCCTCCACTTT.

This chain links TRBV5-4 with TRBJ2-1; D is unclear. The CDR3 is 15 amino acids. Germline loops: CDR1 SGHNT, CDR2 YYREEE (reference sequence). Trimming removed 0 bases from V and 4 bases from J, with 11 bases in between. Here the CDR3 DNA reads TGTGCCAGCAGCTTGGCGGCAGATAGTTACAATGAGCAGTTCTTC. Its protein product is CASSLAADSYNEQFF. Supplemented by reference TRBV5-4 and TRBJ2-1, the full variable domain reads ETGVTQSPTHLIKTRGQQVTLRCSSQSGHNTVSWYQQALGQGPQFIFQYYREEENGRGNFPPRFSGLQFPNYSSELNVNALELDDSALYLCASSLAADSYNEQFFGPGTRLTVL.

V gene TRBV23-1 combines with J gene TRBJ2-7; possible D gene TRBD1, 6 bases. TRBV23-1 is an open reading frame whose function is uncertain. V lost 4 bases and J 3 bases, leaving 22 bases between the germline ends. CDR3 size: 17 residues. The CDR3 DNA sequence: TGCGCCAGCAGTCGGTCTTTAGGCAGGGGAATACTCTACGAGCAGTACTTC. It translates to CASSRSLGRGILYEQYF.

V and J are TRBV9 and TRBJ2-7; 10 bases fit TRBD2. The ends lost 3 bases at V and 3 bases at J; junction bases unmatched: 12. The CDR3 length is 17 residues. The germline gives CDR1 SGDLS, CDR2 YYNGEE. The CDR3 spells CASSGPIAGGHYYEQYF. CDR3 bases: TGTGCCAGCAGCGGGCCCATAGCGGGAGGCCACTACTACGAGCAGTACTTC.

V and J are TRBV2 and TRBJ2-5; TRBD2 agrees at 12 bases. The CDR3 consists of 16 residues. Germline V gene lookup returns CDR1 SNHLY and CDR2 FYNNEI. V shed 8 bases, J shed 0 bases, and the junction held 7 bases outside the gene matches. As DNA, the CDR3 is TGTGCCAGCGGGGTGGGACTAGCGGGCAACCAAGAGACCCAGTACTTC. As protein: CASGVGLAGNQETQYF. The variable domain in full, completed from reference TRBV2 and TRBJ2-5, reads EPEVTQTPSHQVTQMGQEVILRCVPISNHLYFYWYRQILGQKVEFLVSFYNNEISEKSEIFDDQFSVERPDGSNFTLKIRSTKLEDSAMYFCASGVGLAGNQETQYFGPGTRLLVL.

With regard to this clone: The same CDR3 is also encoded by other DNA sequences in this sample. The genes are TRBV15 and TRBJ1-1; 9 bases line up with TRBD1. This CDR3 has 14 residues. J gave up 2 bases and V 3 bases, and 1 base lay outside the gene matches. Germline CDR1 reads LNHNV; CDR2 reads YYDKDF (reference sequence). This CDR3 reads CATSRDRGNTEAFF. The CDR3 nucleotides read TGTGCCACCAGCAGGGACAGGGGTAACACTGAAGCTTTCTTT.

This clone was detected only once. The rearrangement joins TRBV19 to TRBJ1-2; a possible D gene is TRBD1 (6 bases). CDR3 length equals 14 residues. Per the germline V gene, CDR1 is LNHDA and CDR2 is SQIVND (reference sequence). V gave up 0 bases and J gave up 4 bases, with 9 bases separating them. CDR3 nucleotide sequence: TGTGCCAGTAGTATAGAACCAGGGGCCTATGGCTACACCTTC. This codes for CASSIEPGAYGYTF.

The CDR3 bases are TGTGCCTGGAGTGCGACCATCTCTGGGGCCAACGTCCTGACTTTC. Its protein product is CAWSATISGANVLTF. J is TRBJ2-6 and V is TRBV30; D is unresolved. Germline V lookup: CDR1 GTSNPN, CDR2 SVGIG (reference sequence). Trimming took off 1 base at V and 0 bases at J, with 7 bases between the two ends. CDR3 length equals 15 residues. Full variable domain (outside the CDR3, taken from reference TRBV30 and TRBJ2-6): SQTIHQWPATLVQPVGSPLSLECTVEGTSNPNLYWYRQAAGRGLQLLFYSVGIGQISSEVPQNLSASRPQDRQFILSSKKLLLSDSGFYLCAWSATISGANVLTFGAGSRLTVL.

CDR3 coding DNA: TGCGCCAGCAGTGACGTACGTCGCAATGAGCAGTTCTTC. It is translated as CASSDVRRNEQFF. The V gene is TRBV10-2, the J gene TRBJ2-1; D unresolved. The germline V gene encodes CDR1 WSHSY and CDR2 SAAADI. The CDR3 has 13 amino acids. V lost 3 bases, J lost 6 bases, and 9 bases lay in between.

The V call is TRBV7-3, the J call TRBJ2-7; TRBD1 or TRBD2 may be the D gene (5 bases each). CDR1 SGHTA and CDR2 FQGTGA come from the germline V gene. The CDR3 loop spans 15 amino acids. Trimming removed 5 bases from V and 10 bases from J, with 24 bases in between. The CDR3, as DNA: TGTGCCAGCAGCCCGACCGGGACCTACTCCGGTGGACAGTACTTC. This translates into CASSPTGTYSGGQYF.

CDR3 coding DNA: TGTGCCAGCAGGCCGGGACAGGGATCTGAAAAACTGTTTTTT. This codes for CASRPGQGSEKLFF. The chain carries TRBV6-6 and TRBJ1-4; 9 positions match TRBD1. The CDR3 has 14 amino acids. V shed 6 bases and J 7 bases; nucleotides not matched to a gene: 6. The germline gives CDR1 MNHNY, CDR2 SVGAGI (reference sequence).

The chain is built from TRBV9 and TRBJ2-5; tentative D call: TRBD1 (5 bases). Germline V gene data show CDR1 as SGDLS and CDR2 as YYNGEE. This CDR3 contains 13 residues. V gave up 0 bases and J gave up 3 bases, with 6 bases separating them. Here the CDR3 reads CASSVATEETQYF. Written as DNA, the CDR3 is TGTGCCAGCAGCGTAGCGACAGAAGAGACCCAGTACTTC. Looking up the rest from reference TRBV9 and TRBJ2-5 gives the full variable domain: DSGVTQTPKHLITATGQRVTLRCSPRSGDLSVYWYQQSLDQGLQFLIQYYNGEERAKGNILERFSAQQFPDLHSELNLSSLELGDSALYFCASSVATEETQYFGPGTRLLVL.

This sequence joins TRBV7-9 and TRBJ1-1; TRBD1 is a possible D gene (5 bases). The CDR3 runs 13 residues. Germline lookup yields CDR1 SEHNR and CDR2 FQNEAQ (reference sequence). The V and J ends lost 5 bases and 7 bases respectively, with 14 bases between them. CDR3 bases: TGTGCCAGCAGCGCAGACAGCTGGGATGAAGCTTTCTTT. Protein product: CASSADSWDEAFF.

This chain uses TRBV5-1 with TRBJ2-1; D gene uncertain. Per the germline V gene, CDR1 is SGHRS and CDR2 is YFSETQ. The CDR3 runs to 17 residues. V lost 3 bases to trimming and J lost 5 bases, with 21 bases between them. This chain's CDR3 is CASSSAPLGPRDNEQFF. The CDR3 coding sequence is TGCGCCAGCAGCTCGGCCCCCCTAGGACCAAGGGACAATGAGCAGTTCTTC.

The chain carries TRBV5-1 and TRBJ1-1; 9 positions match TRBD1. This CDR3 region has 17 residues. J gave up 5 bases and V 4 bases, and 15 bases lay outside the gene matches. CDR1 and CDR2 from the germline V gene are SGHRS and YFSETQ. Written as DNA, the CDR3 is TGCGCCAGCAGCCCGAACAAACAACAGGGGGCAGGTACTGAAGCTTTCTTT. This gives the protein CASSPNKQQGAGTEAFF.

This rearrangement joins TRBV5-1 to TRBJ2-5, with D tentatively TRBD2 (5 bases). In germline, CDR1 is SGHRS, CDR2 YFSETQ. Trimming removed 7 bases from V and 2 bases from J, with 12 bases in between. This CDR3 is built from 13 residues. The CDR3 bases are TGCGCCAGCGGGCGGACTGCACAAGAGACCCAGTACTTC. This translates into CASGRTAQETQYF.

The chain combines TRBV4-1 with TRBJ2-7; TRBD1 agrees at 9 bases. Germline lookup yields CDR1 MGHRA and CDR2 YSYEKL. V gave up 4 bases and J gave up 7 bases; unmatched junction bases: 8. The CDR3 sequence is 14 residues long. CDR3 residues: CASSRLQGAGEQYF. In DNA, the CDR3 is TGCGCCAGCAGCCGCTTACAGGGGGCTGGGGAGCAGTACTTC.

In DNA form, the CDR3 reads TGTGCCAGCAGCTTAGCCGGCCTCTACTCCTACAATGAGCAGTTCTTC. Its protein product is CASSLAGLYSYNEQFF. The gene calls are TRBV7-6 and TRBJ2-1; D ambiguous. The germline gives CDR1 SGHVS, CDR2 FNYEAQ. This CDR3 contains 16 residues. V was trimmed by 0 bases and J by 0 bases, leaving 9 bases between them.

The rearrangement joins TRBV28 to TRBJ1-2; no reliable D call. The CDR3 is made up of 16 amino acids. Per germline, CDR1 MDHEN and CDR2 SYDVKM. V lost 6 bases to trimming and J lost 0 bases, with 17 bases between them. The CDR3 protein is CASSSGGPTTNYGYTF. In DNA, the CDR3 is TGTGCCAGCAGCTCAGGAGGACCTACTACTAACTATGGCTACACCTTC.

The chain is built from TRBV7-6 and TRBJ2-7; 8 nucleotides match TRBD1. CDR3 length: 16 amino acids. V was pared by 0 bases and J by 3 bases, with 7 bases of the junction left unmatched. CDR1 SGHVS and CDR2 FNYEAQ come from the germline V gene. The CDR3: CASSLAPGQGDYEQYF. Here the CDR3 DNA reads TGTGCCAGCAGCTTAGCCCCAGGACAGGGAGACTACGAGCAGTACTTC.

The V call is TRBV7-3, the J call TRBJ2-7; D possibly corresponds to TRBD2 (6 bases). Trimming took 5 bases from V and 2 from J, leaving 13 bases between them. CDR3 length: 14 amino acids. In germline, CDR1 is SGHTA, CDR2 FQGTGA. The CDR3 nucleotides read TGTGCCAGCAGCGCAGAGAGGGAGGCCTACGAGCAGTACTTC. This sequence encodes CASSAEREAYEQYF. Full variable domain (missing parts from reference TRBV7-3 and TRBJ2-7): GAGVSQTPSNKVTEKGKYVELRCDPISGHTALYWYRQSLGQGPEFLIYFQGTGAADDSGLPNDRFFAVRPEGSVSTLKIQRTERGDSAVYLCASSAEREAYEQYFGPGTRLTVT.

The DNA of the CDR3 is TGTGCCAGCAGCTTATTGGGCTCCTACAATGAGCAGTTCTTC. Translated, it gives CASSLLGSYNEQFF. V gene TRBV7-7 combines with J gene TRBJ2-1; no definite D call. The germline V gene has CDR1 SSHAT and CDR2 FNYEAQ (reference sequence). The CDR3 contains 14 residues. V was shortened by 2 bases and J by 0 bases, with 5 bases between the two germline ends.

The V gene is TRBV30, the J gene TRBJ1-5, with D possibly being TRBD1 (5 bases). The V end lost 5 bases, the J end lost 4 bases, and 12 bases lay between the germline ends. CDR3 length: 13 amino acids. Germline CDR1 GTSNPN, CDR2 SVGIG (reference sequence). The CDR3 DNA reads TGTGCCTGGGGGGACTTCATTAATCAGCCCCAGCATTTT. Its translation is CAWGDFINQPQHF.

V gene TRBV11-2 combines with J gene TRBJ2-7, with unresolved D. V lost 5 bases and J lost 5, with 22 bases in between. The CDR3 contains 16 residues. CDR1 is SGHAT and CDR2 is FQNNGV in the germline V gene. DNA of the CDR3: TGTGCCAGCAGCCGTGCAGGTTCCCTGACCGGACACGAGCAGTACTTC. Translation: CASSRAGSLTGHEQYF.

V and J are TRBV4-3 and TRBJ1-5; TRBD1 matches 9 bases. Germline V gives CDR1 LGHNA, CDR2 YSLEER. J gave up 3 bases and V 0 bases, and 6 bases lay outside the gene matches. The CDR3 totals 17 residues. The DNA of the CDR3 is TGCGCCAGCAGCCAAGATATTGGACAGGGGAACAATCAGCCCCAGCATTTT. Its translation is CASSQDIGQGNNQPQHF.

V gene TRBV15 combines with J gene TRBJ1-1; 7 positions agree with TRBD1. With V trimmed by 8 bases and J by 4 bases, 13 bases remained unmatched. Germline V gene sequence: CDR1 LNHNV, CDR2 YYDKDF (reference sequence). This CDR3 is 15 amino acids long. In nucleotides, the CDR3 is TGTGCCACCCAGGGGGGACAGTTTTCGGGCACTGAAGCTTTCTTT. Its protein product is CATQGGQFSGTEAFF.

The chain employs TRBV7-2 and TRBJ2-1, with a tentative D call TRBD2 (6 bases). The V end lost 3 bases, the J end lost 3 bases, and 15 bases lay between the germline ends. The CDR3 has 16 residues. Per germline, CDR1 SGHTA and CDR2 FQGNSA. CDR3 DNA sequence: TGTGCCAGCAGCTTGAGTAGTGTAGCGGTCTACAATGAGCAGTTCTTC. Its translation: CASSLSSVAVYNEQFF. Drawing the rest from reference TRBV7-2 and TRBJ2-1, the complete variable domain is GAGVSQSPSNKVTEKGKDVELRCDPISGHTALYWYRQSLGQGLEFLIYFQGNSAPDKSGLPSDRFSAERTGGSVSTLTIQRTQQEDSAVYLCASSLSSVAVYNEQFFGPGTRLTVL.

This clone was counted between two and nine times. V gene TRBV5-1 combines with J gene TRBJ1-4, with D perhaps TRBD1 (5 bases). The ends were cut back, 0 bases at V and 7 bases at J, with 13 bases in the middle. Germline V gene sequence: CDR1 SGHRS, CDR2 YFSETQ. The CDR3 runs 15 residues. The DNA of the CDR3 is TGCGCCAGCAGCTTGGGTTCGGGGGAAGTTGAAAAACTGTTTTTT. It is translated as CASSLGSGEVEKLFF.